These T cell receptor beta chains were read from a single sample in a study of beta chain features in type 1 diabetes. Sequencing was performed with immunoSEQ multiplex PCR; in TCRdb, only in-frame clones are kept and a portion is missing. The table shows around 430,000 clones, with roughly 30% occurring only once. Sequencing was done on a sample of naive CD4+ T cells from blood. The origin of the receptors is a young man in good health. Each CDR3 is given with its conserved first and last residue. D genes are given only for firm matches. Expanded clones are given a class, and other clones once, few, many or no size at all.

j_gene | abundance | d_gene | v_gene | CDR3aa | CDR3nt
TRBJ1-5 | NA | NA | TRBV30 | CAWSYRGNQPQHF | TGTGCCTGGAGTTACCGGGGCAATCAGCCCCAGCATTTT
TRBJ2-5 | few | TRBD2 | TRBV2 | CASRAGVGQETQYF | TGTGCCAGCAGGGCGGGAGTCGGCCAAGAGACCCAGTACTTC
TRBJ2-1 | few | NA | TRBV30 | CAWKASHEQFF | TGTGCCTGGAAGGCATCCCATGAGCAGTTCTTC
TRBJ2-4 | NA | TRBD2 | TRBV4-1 | CASSQTTLAGGPVIQYF | TGCGCCAGCAGCCAAACGACCCTAGCGGGAGGGCCGGTCATTCAGTACTTC
TRBJ2-5 | few | NA | TRBV10-3 | CAISDLGETQYF | TGTGCCATCAGTGACCTTGGGGAGACCCAGTACTTC
TRBJ2-1 | NA | NA | TRBV9 | CASSATDSNEQFF | TGTGCCAGCAGCGCGACGGACAGCAATGAGCAGTTCTTC
TRBJ2-3 | NA | NA | TRBV7-2 | CASSPGPFQDTQYF | TGTGCCAGCAGCCCGGGACCTTTTCAGGATACGCAGTATTTT
TRBJ1-3 | NA | NA | TRBV9 | CASSVVGVGNTIYF | TGTGCCAGCAGCGTAGTGGGTGTTGGAAACACCATATATTTT
TRBJ1-2 | few | TRBD1 | TRBV6-4 | CASSPPKPGQRDGYTF | TGTGCCAGCAGTCCACCTAAACCGGGACAGCGGGATGGCTACACCTTC
TRBJ2-4 | few | TRBD1 | TRBV9 | CASSVGGRTGGRDIQYF | TGTGCCAGCAGCGTAGGCGGGAGGACAGGGGGAAGGGACATTCAGTACTTC
TRBJ2-1 | few | NA | TRBV11-2 | CASSSLLQTIDNEQFF | TGTGCCAGCAGCTCTCTCCTTCAGACAATAGACAATGAGCAGTTCTTC
TRBJ2-5 | NA | NA | TRBV28 | CASRGETQYF | TGTGCCAGCAGGGGGGAGACCCAGTACTTC
TRBJ2-1 | few | NA | TRBV30 | CAWSASYNEQFF | TGTGCCTGGAGCGCGAGCTACAATGAGCAGTTCTTC
TRBJ1-1 | NA | NA | TRBV29-1 | CSVGRGNTEAFF | TGCAGCGTTGGGCGTGGGAACACTGAAGCTTTCTTT
TRBJ2-3 | few | NA | TRBV25-1 | CASSDLQGYTDTQYF | TGTGCCAGCAGTGATCTACAGGGCTACACAGATACGCAGTATTTT
TRBJ1-5 | few | NA | TRBV30 | CAWSPSSNQPQHF | TGTGCCTGGAGTCCCAGTAGCAATCAGCCCCAGCATTTT